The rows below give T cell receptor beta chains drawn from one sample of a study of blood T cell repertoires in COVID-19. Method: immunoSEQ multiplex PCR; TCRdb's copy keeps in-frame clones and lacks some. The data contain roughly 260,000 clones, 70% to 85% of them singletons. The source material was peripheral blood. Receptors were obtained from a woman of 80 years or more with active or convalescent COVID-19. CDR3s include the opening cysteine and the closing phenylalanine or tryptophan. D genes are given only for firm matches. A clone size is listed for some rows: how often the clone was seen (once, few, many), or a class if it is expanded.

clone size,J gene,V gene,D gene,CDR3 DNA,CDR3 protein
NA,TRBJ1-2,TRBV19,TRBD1,TGTGCCAGTCGATCTGACAGGGAAAATCGAGCTAACTATGGCTACACCTTC,CASRSDRENRANYGYTF
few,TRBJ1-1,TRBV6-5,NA,TGTGCCAGCAGTTACTCCACAGGGTTCACTGAAGCTTTCTTT,CASSYSTGFTEAFF
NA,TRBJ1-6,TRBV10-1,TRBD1,TGCGCCAGCAGTGCAGGGACAGGGACGGATTCCCTCCACTTT,CASSAGTGTDSLHF
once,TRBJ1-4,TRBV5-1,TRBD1,TGCGCCAGCAGCTCCGGGACAGGGACTGAAAAACTGTTTTTT,CASSSGTGTEKLFF
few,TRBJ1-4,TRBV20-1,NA,TGCAGTGCTAGTCCTATCACAGGGAGAGTTGAAAAACTGTTTTTT,CSASPITGRVEKLFF
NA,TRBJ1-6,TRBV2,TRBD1,TGTGCCAGCAGCAGAGACAGGGTAAATTCACCCCTCCACTTT,CASSRDRVNSPLHF
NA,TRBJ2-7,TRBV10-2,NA,TGCGCCAGCACCCCGGGGGTGGCGGCCCTAGGGTACGAGCAGTACTTC,CASTPGVAALGYEQYF
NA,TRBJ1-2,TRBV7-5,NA,TGTGTCAGAAGCCCCGAAGACAGGGATGATGGCTACACCTTC,CVRSPEDRDDGYTF
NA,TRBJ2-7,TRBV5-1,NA,TGCGCCAGCAGCTTCGGCAGGTTAGGCCAACCCTACGAGCAGTACTTC,CASSFGRLGQPYEQYF
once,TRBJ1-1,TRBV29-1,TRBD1,TGCAGCGCCAGACAGGGGAGGGGGACTGAAGCTTTCTTT,CSARQGRGTEAFF
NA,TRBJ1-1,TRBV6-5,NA,TGTGCCAGCAGTTACTCTACACGGAACACTGAAGCTTTCTTT,CASSYSTRNTEAFF
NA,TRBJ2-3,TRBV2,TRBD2,TGTGCCGGAACTAGCGACCGCACAGATACGCAGTATTTT,CAGTSDRTDTQYF
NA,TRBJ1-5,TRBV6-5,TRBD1,TGTGCCAGCAGAGACTACGGGACAGGGAATCAGCCCCAGCATTTT,CASRDYGTGNQPQHF
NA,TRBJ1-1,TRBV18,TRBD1,TGTGCCAGCTCCCCTAGGACAGGGACGAACACTGAAGCTTTCTTT,CASSPRTGTNTEAFF
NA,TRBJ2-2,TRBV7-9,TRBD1,TGTGCCAGCAGCCCCGGGGGACAGGGGAACACCGGGGAGCTGTTTTTT,CASSPGGQGNTGELFF
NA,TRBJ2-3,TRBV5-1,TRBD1,TGCGCCAGCAGCTTAATACAGGGGGGATCGTCCGATACGCAGTATTTT,CASSLIQGGSSDTQYF
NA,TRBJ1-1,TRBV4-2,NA,TGTGCCAGCAGCCCGGGGTCCCACGGGACTGAAGCTTTCTTT,CASSPGSHGTEAFF
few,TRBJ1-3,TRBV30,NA,TGTGCCTGGAGCCGAGTTTACTCTGGAAACACCATATATTTT,CAWSRVYSGNTIYF
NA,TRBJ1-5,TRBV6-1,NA,TGTGTCAGCAGTGGAGGAGGGTGGGACGGGCGCAATCAGCCCCAGCATTTT,CVSSGGGWDGRNQPQHF
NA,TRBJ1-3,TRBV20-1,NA,TGCAGTGCTGAAGTCGGGAACACCATATATTTT,CSAEVGNTIYF
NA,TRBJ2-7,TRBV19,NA,TGTGCCAGTAGTATAGAGATGTCGGGGACCTACGAGCAGTACTTC,CASSIEMSGTYEQYF
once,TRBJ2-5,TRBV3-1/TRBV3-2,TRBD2,TGTGCCAGCAAACCTAGCGGAGGAGAGACCCAGTACTTC,CASKPSGGETQYF
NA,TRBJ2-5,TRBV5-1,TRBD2,TGCGCCAGCAGCGGCTGGGGGACTAGCACTGGAGAGACCCAGTACTTC,CASSGWGTSTGETQYF
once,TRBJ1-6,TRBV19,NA,TGTGCCAGTACGGTTGGTGATAATTCACCCCTCCACTTT,CASTVGDNSPLHF
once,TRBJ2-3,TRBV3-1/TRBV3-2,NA,TGTGCCAGCAGCCAAGATTCAGGGGCTAGCACAGATACGCAGTATTTT,CASSQDSGASTDTQYF
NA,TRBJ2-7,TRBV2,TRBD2,TGTGCCAGCAGTGAAGGGAGCGGGGGTGCCTACGAGCAGTACTTC,CASSEGSGGAYEQYF
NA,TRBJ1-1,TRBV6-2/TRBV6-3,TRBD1,TGTGCCAGCAGTCCCGACAGGGCAAGAGCTTTCTTT,CASSPDRARAFF
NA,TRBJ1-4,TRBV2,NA,TGTGCCAGCAGTATAACAGGGCAGTCTAATGAAAAACTGTTTTTT,CASSITGQSNEKLFF
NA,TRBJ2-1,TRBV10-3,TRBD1,TGTGCCATCAGGACAGGGGACCACAATGAGCAGTTCTTC,CAIRTGDHNEQFF
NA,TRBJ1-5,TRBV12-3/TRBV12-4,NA,TGTGCCAGCAGTGTGACTCCGGCTGGGCCCCAGCATTTT,CASSVTPAGPQHF
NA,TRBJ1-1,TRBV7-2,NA,TGTGCCAGCACCAACAGGGTATTGTGGGAAGCTTTCTTT,CASTNRVLWEAFF
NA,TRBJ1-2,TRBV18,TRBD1,TGTGCCAGCTCACCATTATCCGGGACAGGGAAGGACTATGGCTACACCTTC,CASSPLSGTGKDYGYTF
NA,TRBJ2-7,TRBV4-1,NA,TGCGCCAGCAGCCAGGAGGCCCCCAATATACTCTCCTACGAGCAGTACTTC,CASSQEAPNILSYEQYF
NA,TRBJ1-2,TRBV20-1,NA,TGCAGTGCCAGGGGCTCTCCTGGCTACACCTTC,CSARGSPGYTF
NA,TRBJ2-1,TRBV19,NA,TGTGCCAGTAGTAGCTACTCAGGGTACAATGAGCAGTTCTTC,CASSSYSGYNEQFF
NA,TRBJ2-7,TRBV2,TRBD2,TGTGCCAGCGGGACTAGCGGGTTCAACGAGCAGTACTTC,CASGTSGFNEQYF
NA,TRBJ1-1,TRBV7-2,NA,TGTGCCAGCAGCTTAGTTCCGGGGAACACTGAAGCTTTCTTT,CASSLVPGNTEAFF
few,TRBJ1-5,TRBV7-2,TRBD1,TGTGCCAGCAGCTCGGACAGGGCTCAGCCCCAGCATTTT,CASSSDRAQPQHF
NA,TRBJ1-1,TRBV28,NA,TGTGCCAGCAGTTTTCGGGGGTACACTGAAGCTTTCTTT,CASSFRGYTEAFF
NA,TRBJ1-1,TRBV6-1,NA,TGTGCCAGCAGTGAACAGGCAGCCACAGGGCCCCATGAAGCTTTCTTT,CASSEQAATGPHEAFF
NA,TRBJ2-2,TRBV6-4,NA,TGTGCCAGCAGTGTCGAAGGTGGAGGCACCGGGGAGCTGTTTTTT,CASSVEGGGTGELFF
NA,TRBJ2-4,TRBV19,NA,TGTGCCAGTAGTACAGGGGCAGCCAAAAACATTCAGTACTTC,CASSTGAAKNIQYF
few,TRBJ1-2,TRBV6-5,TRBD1,TGTGCCAGCAGCCCGACAGGGGAAGGCTACACCTTC,CASSPTGEGYTF
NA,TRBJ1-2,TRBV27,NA,TGTGCCAGCAGTCGGACAGCTTACCCTAACTATGGCTACACCTTC,CASSRTAYPNYGYTF
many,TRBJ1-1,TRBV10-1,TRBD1,TGCGCCAGCAGCAATACAGGGGCGACTGAAGCTTTCTTT,CASSNTGATEAFF
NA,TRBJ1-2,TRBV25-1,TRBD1,TGTGCCAGCAGTGACCAGAGGGGGCGAAGCTATGGCTACACCTTC,CASSDQRGRSYGYTF
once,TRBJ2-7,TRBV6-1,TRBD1,TGTGCCAGCAGTTTGCTAGGGACAGGCCCTCACGAGCAGTACTTC,CASSLLGTGPHEQYF
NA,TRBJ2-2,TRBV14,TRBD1,TGTGCCAGCAGCCAAGTCGCGACAGGGGACACCGGGGAGCTGTTTTTT,CASSQVATGDTGELFF
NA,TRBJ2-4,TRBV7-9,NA,TGTGCCAGCAGCTTCGCGCTAGCCAAAAACATTCAGTACTTC,CASSFALAKNIQYF
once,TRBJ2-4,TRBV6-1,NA,TGTGCCAGCAGTGAACTGAGGGAACGACGGTACTTC,CASSELRERRYF
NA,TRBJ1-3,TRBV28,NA,TGTGCCAGCAGTTTATCTCACAGCCCTGGAAACACCATATATTTT,CASSLSHSPGNTIYF
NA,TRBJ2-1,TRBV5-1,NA,TGCGCCAGCAACAGGGACCCCCTAGTCAATAGGGAGCAGTTCTTC,CASNRDPLVNREQFF
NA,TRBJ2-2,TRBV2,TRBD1,TGTGCCAGCAGGGAAAGGACAGGGGCCGGGGAGCTGTTTTTT,CASRERTGAGELFF
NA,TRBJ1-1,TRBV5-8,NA,TGTGCCAGCAGCCCGACAGAGATGAACACTGAAGCTTTCTTT,CASSPTEMNTEAFF
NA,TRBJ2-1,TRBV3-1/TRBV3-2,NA,TGTGCCAGCAGCCAGTCAGGGATCAATGAGCAGTTCTTC,CASSQSGINEQFF
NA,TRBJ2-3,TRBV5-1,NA,TGCGCCAGCAGCTTGGCCGTCGGGGGAGGAAGCACAGATACGCAGTATTTT,CASSLAVGGGSTDTQYF
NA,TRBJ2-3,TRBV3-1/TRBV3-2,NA,TGTGCCAGCAGCCAAATCGTGGATACGCAGTATTTT,CASSQIVDTQYF
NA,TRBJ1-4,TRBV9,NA,TGTGCCAGCAGCGCTCGACAGACAACTAATGAAAAACTGTTTTTT,CASSARQTTNEKLFF
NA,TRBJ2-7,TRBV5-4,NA,TGTGCCAGCAGCTTGGGGGTAGCGTCGACCTACGAGCAGTACTTC,CASSLGVASTYEQYF
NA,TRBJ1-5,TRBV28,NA,TGTGCCAGCAGACTTCGGACAGGCAATCAGCCCCAGCATTTT,CASRLRTGNQPQHF